A single sample is the source of the 9 T cell receptor beta chains below, sequenced in a study of T cells after yellow fever vaccination. TCRdb re-called the 5' RACE reads through MiXCR, storing one row per CDR3 protein. This repertoire shows about 74,000 distinct CDR3 sequences, approximately 7% found once; its top ten account for 30% to 40%. The starting material was CD8+ T cells sorted from PBMCs, obtained about 5 days after the first yellow fever vaccination. These receptors came from a man aged 18 to 29 who received the YFV17D yellow fever vaccine.

Comments on this clonotype: A read error is possible here, since a much larger clone lies one base away. The chain is built from TRBV29-1 and TRBJ1-5, with D maybe TRBD1 (6 bases). The CDR3 is 11 amino acids. The germline gives CDR1 SQVTM, CDR2 ANQGSEA. V lost 6 bases, J lost 7 bases, and 10 bases lay in between. The DNA of the CDR3 is TGCAGCGTCGGTGACAGGCAGCCCCAGCATTTT. Encoded protein: CSVGDRQPQHF.

The chain carries TRBV13 and TRBJ2-5; D might be TRBD2 (7 bases). Trimming shortened V by 4 bases and J by 4 bases, and 13 bases separated the two germline ends. The CDR3 contains 14 residues. CDR1 PRHDT and CDR2 FYEKMQ come from the germline V gene (reference sequence). The CDR3 loop reads CASSSRGAGETQYF. In nucleotides, the CDR3 is TGTGCCAGCAGCTCACGGGGGGCCGGAGAGACCCAGTACTTC.

This clonotype showed up just a few times. The rearrangement uses TRBV9 and TRBJ2-7; TRBD2 matches 12 bases. Trimming took 3 bases from V and 2 from J; bases not matched to a gene: 9. This CDR3 region has 17 residues. Germline V CDR1 and CDR2: SGDLS, YYNGEE. The CDR3 protein is CASSATSGGIIPYEQYF. The CDR3 DNA follows: TGTGCCAGCAGCGCTACTAGCGGGGGGATCATCCCCTACGAGCAGTACTTC.

This clonotype was observed a few times. The V call is TRBV23-1, the J call TRBJ2-7; D call uncertain. TRBV23-1 is flagged as an ORF with uncertain function. Trimming shortened V by 9 bases and J by 2 bases, and 2 bases separated the two germline ends. The CDR3 consists of 9 residues. The CDR3 is CARAYEQYV. The CDR3 DNA follows: TGCGCCAGAGCCTACGAGCAGTACGTC.

This clonotype showed up many times. The rearrangement uses TRBV28 and TRBJ2-2, with 12 bases lining up with TRBD1. This CDR3 has 18 amino acids. The junction had 9 bases not matched to a gene; V was cut back by 2 bases and J by 5 bases. Germline CDR1 and CDR2: MDHEN and SYDVKM. The CDR3 nucleotides read TGTGCCAGCAGTTTACACCTGGGACAGGGGGCAAGAACCGGGGAGCTGTTTTTT. The encoded protein is CASSLHLGQGARTGELFF.

V usage is TRBV28 and J usage is TRBJ1-2; D gene unclear. The V and J ends lost 6 bases and 2 bases respectively, with 16 bases between them. This CDR3 spans 15 amino acids. From germline, CDR1 is MDHEN and CDR2 SYDVKM. The CDR3 spells CASSPLGEENYGYTF. CDR3 sequence (DNA): TGTGCCAGCAGCCCCCTGGGAGAGGAGAACTATGGCTACACCTTC.

This clonotype was counted many times. The chain employs TRBV5-1 and TRBJ2-7, with TRBD2 as a possible D gene (6 bases). CDR3 length: 14 amino acids. V was pared by 5 bases and J by 2 bases, with 14 bases between. The germline CDR1 and CDR2 sequences are SGHRS and YFSETQ. CDR3: CASSTRAGPYEQYF. DNA of the CDR3: TGCGCCAGCAGTACCCGAGCGGGCCCCTACGAGCAGTACTTC.

This clonotype was counted many times. The genes are TRBV29-1 and TRBJ1-4; no definite D call. Germline V lookup: CDR1 SQVTM, CDR2 ANQGSEA. The CDR3 has 11 amino acids. V gave up 4 bases and J gave up 11 bases, with 11 bases separating them. The chain's CDR3 is CSVALGVKLFF. DNA for the CDR3: TGCAGCGTTGCCCTTGGCGTGAAACTGTTTTTT.

The chain links TRBV3-1 to TRBJ2-1; 9 bases map to TRBD2. The length of the CDR3 is 17 residues. CDR1 and CDR2 from the germline V gene are LGHDT and YNNKEL (reference sequence). V lost 2 bases, J lost 7 bases, and 12 bases stayed unmatched. The CDR3 loop is CASSQLVRRGGQNEQFF. The DNA for the CDR3 is TGTGCCAGCAGCCAATTGGTAAGGCGGGGGGGGCAGAATGAGCAGTTCTTC.